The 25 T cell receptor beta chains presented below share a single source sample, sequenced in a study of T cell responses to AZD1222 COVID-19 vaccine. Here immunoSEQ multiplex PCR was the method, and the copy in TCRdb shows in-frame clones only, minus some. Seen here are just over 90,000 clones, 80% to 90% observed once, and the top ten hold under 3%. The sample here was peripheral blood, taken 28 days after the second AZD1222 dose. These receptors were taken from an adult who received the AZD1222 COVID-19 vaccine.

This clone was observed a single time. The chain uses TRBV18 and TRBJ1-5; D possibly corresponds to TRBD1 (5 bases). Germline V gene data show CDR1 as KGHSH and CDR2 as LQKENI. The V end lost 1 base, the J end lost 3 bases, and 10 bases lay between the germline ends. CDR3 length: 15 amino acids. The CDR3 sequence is CASSPLPGINQPQHF. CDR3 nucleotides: TGTGCCAGCTCACCACTCCCAGGGATCAATCAGCCCCAGCATTTT.

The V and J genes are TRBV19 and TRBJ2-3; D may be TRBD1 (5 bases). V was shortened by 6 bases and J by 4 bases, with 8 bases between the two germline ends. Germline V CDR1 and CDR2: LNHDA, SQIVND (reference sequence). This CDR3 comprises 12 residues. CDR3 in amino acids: CASRAGPDTQYF. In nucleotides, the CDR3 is TGTGCCAGTAGAGCAGGGCCAGATACGCAGTATTTT.

DNA of the CDR3: TGCGCCAGCAGCCTAGTGTGGGGTGCTGGTAGCGGAACTGTACTTGGCGAGCAGTACTTC. Protein sequence: CASSLVWGAGSGTVLGEQYF. The chain uses TRBV5-1 and TRBJ2-7; D is perhaps TRBD2 (6 bases). V lost 4 bases, J lost 6 bases, and 35 bases lay in between. The CDR3 has 20 residues. CDR1 is SGHRS and CDR2 is YFSETQ in the germline V gene.

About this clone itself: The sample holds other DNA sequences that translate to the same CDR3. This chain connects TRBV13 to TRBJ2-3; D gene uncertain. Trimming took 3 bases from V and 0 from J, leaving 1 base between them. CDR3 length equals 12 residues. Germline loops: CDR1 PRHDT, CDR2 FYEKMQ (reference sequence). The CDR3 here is CASSFSTDTQYF. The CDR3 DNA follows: TGTGCCAGCAGCTTTAGCACAGATACGCAGTATTTT.

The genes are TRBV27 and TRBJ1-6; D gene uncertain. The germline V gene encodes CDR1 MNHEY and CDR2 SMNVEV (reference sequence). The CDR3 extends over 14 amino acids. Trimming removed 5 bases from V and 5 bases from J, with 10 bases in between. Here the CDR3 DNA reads TGTGCCAGCAGTCTCCGGGCCGATAATTCACCCCTCCACTTT. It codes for CASSLRADNSPLHF.

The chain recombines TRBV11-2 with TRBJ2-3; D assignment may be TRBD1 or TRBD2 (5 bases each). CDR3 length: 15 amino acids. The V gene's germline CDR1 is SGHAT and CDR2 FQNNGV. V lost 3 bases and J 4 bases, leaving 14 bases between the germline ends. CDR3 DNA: TGTGCCAGCAGCTTTCAGCCGGGGACCTCAGATACGCAGTATTTT. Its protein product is CASSFQPGTSDTQYF.

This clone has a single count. This CDR3 is CASSISYRGLGGANVLTF. The CDR3 nucleotides are TGTGCCAGTAGTATATCTTACAGGGGGCTGGGTGGGGCCAACGTCCTGACTTTC. The J gene is TRBJ2-6, the V gene TRBV19, with TRBD1 identical over 9 bases. The CDR3 has 18 amino acids. Germline values: CDR1 LNHDA, CDR2 SQIVND (reference sequence). With V trimmed by 2 bases and J by 3 bases, 8 bases remained unmatched.

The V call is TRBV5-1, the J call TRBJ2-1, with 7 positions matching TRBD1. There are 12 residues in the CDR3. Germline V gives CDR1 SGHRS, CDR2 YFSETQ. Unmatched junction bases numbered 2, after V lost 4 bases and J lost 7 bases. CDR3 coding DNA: TGCGCCAGCAGCGAACAGGGGAATGAGCAGTTCTTC. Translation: CASSEQGNEQFF.

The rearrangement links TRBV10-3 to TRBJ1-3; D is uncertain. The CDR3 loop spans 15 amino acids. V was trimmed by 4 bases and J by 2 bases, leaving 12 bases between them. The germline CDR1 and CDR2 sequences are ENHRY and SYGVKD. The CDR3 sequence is CAISGGRAAGNTIYF. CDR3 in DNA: TGTGCCATCAGTGGAGGGAGAGCTGCTGGAAACACCATATATTTT.

CDR3 bases: TGTGCCAGTAGTCCCAGGGGGGCCAAAAACATTCAGTACTTC. Translation: CASSPRGAKNIQYF. V usage is TRBV19 and J usage is TRBJ2-4, with TRBD1 identical over 7 bases. There are 14 residues in the CDR3. Trimming at V came to 5 bases and at J to 1 base, leaving 2 bases not matched to a gene. Germline V gene data show CDR1 as LNHDA and CDR2 as SQIVND (reference sequence).

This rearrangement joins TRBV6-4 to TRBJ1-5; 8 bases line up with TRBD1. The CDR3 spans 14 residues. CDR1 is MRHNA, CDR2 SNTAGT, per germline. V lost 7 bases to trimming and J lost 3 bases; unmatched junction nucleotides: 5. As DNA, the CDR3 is TGTGCCAGCAACGAGACAGGGGCCAATCAGCCCCAGCATTTT. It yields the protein CASNETGANQPQHF.

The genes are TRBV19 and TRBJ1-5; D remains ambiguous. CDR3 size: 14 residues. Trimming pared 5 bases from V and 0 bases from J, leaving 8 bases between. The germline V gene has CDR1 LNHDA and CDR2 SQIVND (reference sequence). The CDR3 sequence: CASSPRYSNQPQHF. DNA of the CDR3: TGTGCCAGTAGTCCGCGGTATAGCAATCAGCCCCAGCATTTT.

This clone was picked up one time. The DNA for the CDR3 is TGTGCCAGCAGCTTAGTAGAGACTAGCGACTACGAGCAGTACTTC. Its translation is CASSLVETSDYEQYF. This chain connects TRBV7-8 to TRBJ2-7; 8 bases fit TRBD2. V trimming: 1 base; J trimming: 3 bases; junction bases outside the gene matches: 5. Per the germline V gene, CDR1 is SGHVS and CDR2 is FQNEAQ. The CDR3 extends over 15 amino acids.

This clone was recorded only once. The DNA of the CDR3 is TGCGCCAGCAGTGAAGGGGTAGGAAACACCATATATTTT. Amino acid sequence: CASSEGVGNTIYF. The chain joins TRBV10-1 to TRBJ1-3; possible D gene TRBD1, 5 bases. This CDR3 contains 13 residues. Looked up from germline, CDR1 is WNHNN and CDR2 is SYGVQD (reference sequence). Trimming took off 3 bases at V and 4 bases at J, with 7 bases between the two ends.

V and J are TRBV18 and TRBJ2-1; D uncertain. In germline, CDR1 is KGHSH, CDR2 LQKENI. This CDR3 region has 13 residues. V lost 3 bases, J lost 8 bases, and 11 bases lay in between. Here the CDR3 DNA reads TGTGCCAGCTCACCCTGGGTGGGCTATGAGCAGTTCTTC. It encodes CASSPWVGYEQFF.

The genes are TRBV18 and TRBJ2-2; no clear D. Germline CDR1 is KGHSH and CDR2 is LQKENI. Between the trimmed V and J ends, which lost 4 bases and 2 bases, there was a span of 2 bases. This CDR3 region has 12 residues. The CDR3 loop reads CASSLNTGELFF. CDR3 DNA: TGTGCCAGCTCACTAAACACCGGGGAGCTGTTTTTT.

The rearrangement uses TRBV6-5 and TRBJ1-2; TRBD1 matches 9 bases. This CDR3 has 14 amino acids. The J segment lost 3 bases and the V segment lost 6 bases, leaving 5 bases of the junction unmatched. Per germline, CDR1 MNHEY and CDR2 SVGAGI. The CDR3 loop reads CASSPGTGYYGYTF. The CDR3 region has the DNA TGTGCCAGCAGCCCCGGGACAGGGTACTATGGCTACACCTTC.

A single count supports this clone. The CDR3 coding sequence is TGTGCCAGCTCACTGTCAAGCTCCTACAATGAGCAGTTCTTC. This sequence encodes CASSLSSSYNEQFF. The rearrangement uses TRBV18 and TRBJ2-1, with D unclear. V was trimmed by 4 bases and J by 0 bases, leaving 7 bases between them. CDR3 length: 14 amino acids. The germline V gene encodes CDR1 KGHSH and CDR2 LQKENI.

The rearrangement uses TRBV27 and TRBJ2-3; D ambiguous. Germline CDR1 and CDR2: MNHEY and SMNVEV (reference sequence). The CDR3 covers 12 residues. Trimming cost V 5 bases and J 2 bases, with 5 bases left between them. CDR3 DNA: TGTGCCAGCAGTAGAACCACAGATACGCAGTATTTT. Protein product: CASSRTTDTQYF.

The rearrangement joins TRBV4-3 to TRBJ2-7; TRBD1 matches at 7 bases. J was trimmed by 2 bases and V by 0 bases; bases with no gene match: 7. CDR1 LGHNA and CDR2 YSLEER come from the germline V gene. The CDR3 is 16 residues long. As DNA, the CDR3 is TGCGCCAGCAGCCAAGACCCGGGACAGCCTACCTACGAGCAGTACTTC. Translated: CASSQDPGQPTYEQYF.

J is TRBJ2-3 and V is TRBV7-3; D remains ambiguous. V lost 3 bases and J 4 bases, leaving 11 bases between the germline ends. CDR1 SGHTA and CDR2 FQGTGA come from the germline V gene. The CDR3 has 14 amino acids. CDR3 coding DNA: TGTGCCAGCAGCTTTGATTTGCGTCCAGATACGCAGTATTTT. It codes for CASSFDLRPDTQYF.

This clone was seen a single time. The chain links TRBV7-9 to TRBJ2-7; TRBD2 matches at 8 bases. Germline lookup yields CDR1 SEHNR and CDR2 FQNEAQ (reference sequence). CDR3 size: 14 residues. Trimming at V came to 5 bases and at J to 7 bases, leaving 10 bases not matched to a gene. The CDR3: CASSPMREVREQYF. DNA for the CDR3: TGTGCCAGCAGCCCCATGCGGGAGGTTCGAGAGCAGTACTTC.

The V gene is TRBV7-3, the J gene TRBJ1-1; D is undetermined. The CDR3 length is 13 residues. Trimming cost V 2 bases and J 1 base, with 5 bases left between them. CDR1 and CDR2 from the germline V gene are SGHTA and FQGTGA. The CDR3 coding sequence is TGTGCCAGCAGCTTAGGGGAGAACACTGAAGCTTTCTTT. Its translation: CASSLGENTEAFF.

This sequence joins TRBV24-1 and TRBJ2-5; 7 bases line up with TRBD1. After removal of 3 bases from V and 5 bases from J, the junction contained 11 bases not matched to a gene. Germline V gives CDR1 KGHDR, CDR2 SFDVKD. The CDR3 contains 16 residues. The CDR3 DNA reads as TGTGCCACCAGTGATCGTCGGACAGACAGGGCCGAGACCCAGTACTTC. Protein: CATSDRRTDRAETQYF.

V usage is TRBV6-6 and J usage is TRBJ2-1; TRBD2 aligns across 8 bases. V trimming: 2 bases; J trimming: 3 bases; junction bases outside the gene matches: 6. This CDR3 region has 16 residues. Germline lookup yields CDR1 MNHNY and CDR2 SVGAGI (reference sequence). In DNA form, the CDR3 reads TGTGCCAGCAGTTACCTCATAGCGGGGAACTACAATGAGCAGTTCTTC. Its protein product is CASSYLIAGNYNEQFF.